This passage covers 17 T cell receptor beta chains from one sample sequenced in a study of T cell clonality in common variable immunodeficiency. The method was immunoSEQ multiplex PCR; TCRdb's version includes in-frame clones alone and lacks a portion of them. The table lists about 43,000 clones, no singletons, with roughly 2.1% in the top ten. Sequencing input: peripheral blood mononuclear cells. These receptors came from a person aged 18 to 75 in good health.

This clone was counted ten times or more. The read stops 3 residues short of the end of the CDR3; the missing end is completed from the germline J gene. The V gene is TRBV7-3, the J gene TRBJ2-4, with a tentative D call TRBD1 (6 bases). Trimming removed 5 bases from V and 8 bases from J, with 13 bases in between. The CDR3 has 13 residues. CDR1 and CDR2 from the germline V gene are SGHTA and FQGTGA. The CDR3 bases that were read are TGTGCCAGCAGCCTACAGGGTGGGGACATT. Its protein product is CASSLQGGDI. In full, the CDR3 reads CASSLQGGDIQYF.

This clone was seen a few times. CDR3 sequence reads: CASSEGVGVYGYTF. The covered CDR3 bases are TGCGCCAGCAGTGAGGGAGTAGGGGTCTATGGC. The rearrangement links TRBV10-2 to TRBJ1-2; tentative D call: TRBD1 (5 bases). Read coverage stops 3 residues before the CDR3 terminus; the germline J gene supplies the remainder. V was shortened by 2 bases and J by 4 bases, with 11 bases between the two germline ends. Per the germline V gene, CDR1 is WSHSY and CDR2 is SAAADI. CDR3 size: 14 residues.

This clone was picked up many times. The read terminates 3 residues before the CDR3 end, so the remaining end is supplied by the germline J gene. The chain has TRBV29-1 and TRBJ2-2, with unresolved D. Germline-derived CDR1 and CDR2 are SQVTM and ANQGSEA. Between the trimmed V and J ends, which lost 4 bases and 1 base, there was a span of 7 bases. The CDR3 sequence is 13 residues long. The CDR3 reads CSVARENTGELFF. Partial CDR3 DNA: TGCAGCGTTGCGCGAGAGAACACCGGGGAG.

This clone was recorded many times. Incomplete CDR3 DNA: TGTGCCAGCAGCGAACAGACTAGCGCCCAAGAGACC. It codes for CASSEQTSAQET. The whole CDR3 is CASSEQTSAQETQYF. J is TRBJ2-5 and V is TRBV7-2; 8 bases line up with TRBD2. The sequence runs out 3 residues before the end of the CDR3; the remainder is reconstructed from the germline J gene. CDR1 is SGHTA, CDR2 FQGNSA, per germline. Trimming cost V 5 bases and J 1 base; bases outside gene matches: 6. This CDR3 region has 15 residues.

This clone was recorded many times. The CDR3 loop is CASSSGPWGDTQYF. CDR3 DNA, as far as it was read: TGTGCCAGCAGCTCCGGGCCTTGGGGCGATACG. The chain is built from TRBV11-3 and TRBJ2-3, with D possibly TRBD1 on 5 matching bases. The read ends 3 residues before the CDR3 terminus; that terminus is restored from the germline J gene. Looked up from germline, CDR1 is SGHNT and CDR2 is YENEEA. The germline V and J ends were trimmed by 4 bases and 6 bases, with 14 bases remaining between them. The CDR3 spans 14 residues.

This clone was detected many times. The read gets to within 3 residues of the CDR3 end, and the germline J gene fills in the rest. The chain carries TRBV12-3 or TRBV12-4 and TRBJ2-1; D is perhaps TRBD1 (5 bases). The CDR3 extends over 15 amino acids. Between the trimmed V and J ends, which lost 3 bases and 3 bases, there was a span of 12 bases. The sequenced CDR3 bases are TGTGCCAGCAGTTTGACCGGACACTTCTACAATGAG. It is translated as CASSLTGHFYNE. The entire CDR3 protein is CASSLTGHFYNEQFF.

This clone came up many times. The read falls 3 residues short of the CDR3 end, and the missing part is taken from the germline J gene. The chain is built from TRBV20-1 and TRBJ1-6; D perhaps matches TRBD1 (6 bases). V lost 5 bases and J 3 bases, leaving 11 bases between the germline ends. In germline, CDR1 is DFQATT, CDR2 SNEGSKA (reference sequence). The CDR3 has 14 residues. CDR3 bases read: TGCAGTGCTGCCGCAGGGGACTATAATTCACCC. Translating gives CSAAAGDYNSP. The full CDR3 protein is CSAAAGDYNSPLHF.

This clone was detected ten times or more. The CDR3 is cut off 3 residues early in the read; its end comes from the germline J gene. The rearrangement uses TRBV10-3 and TRBJ2-1; possibly TRBD1 for D (8 bases). The germline gives CDR1 ENHRY, CDR2 SYGVKD. V was trimmed by 6 bases and J by 1 base, leaving 16 bases between them. The CDR3 runs 16 residues. The CDR3 here is CAISGTGLGSYNEQFF. Partial CDR3 DNA: TGTGCCATCAGCGGGACAGGACTAGGGTCCTACAATGAG.

This clone was seen many times. The CDR3 extends 3 residues past the end of the read, so its final part is completed from the germline J gene. This chain connects TRBV19 to TRBJ1-1; D perhaps matches TRBD1 (6 bases). This CDR3 is 15 amino acids long. The germline V and J ends were trimmed by 6 bases and 1 base, with 15 bases remaining between them. Germline V CDR1 and CDR2: LNHDA, SQIVND (reference sequence). CDR3 bases read: TGTGCCAGTAGGACGCCGGGGGGGCCGAACACTGAA. Its protein is CASRTPGGPNTE. The whole CDR3 reads CASRTPGGPNTEAFF.

This clone was counted only a few times. The read ends 3 residues before the CDR3 terminus; that terminus is restored from the germline J gene. The chain carries TRBV7-6 and TRBJ2-5; D ambiguous. Per germline, CDR1 SGHVS and CDR2 FNYEAQ. Trimming shortened V by 0 bases and J by 3 bases, and 8 bases separated the two germline ends. The CDR3 loop spans 14 amino acids. CDR3 region: CASSLALSEETQYF. Partial CDR3 DNA: TGTGCCAGCAGCTTAGCCCTCTCCGAAGAGACC.

This clone was picked up many times. Read data end 3 residues before the CDR3 end; the end is taken from the germline J gene. The chain employs TRBV20-1 and TRBJ2-2; D may match TRBD1 or TRBD2 (5 bases each). This CDR3 contains 13 residues. Looked up from germline, CDR1 is DFQATT and CDR2 is SNEGSKA (reference sequence). The CDR3 is CSGVEGLNSPLFF. The CDR3 DNA, read in part, is TGCAGTGGGGTAGAGGGGCTAAATTCACCG.

This clone came up many times. The read comes to an end 3 residues before the CDR3 does, leaving the germline J gene to fill in the end. The chain joins TRBV7-3 to TRBJ2-1; D not certain. Germline V gene sequence: CDR1 SGHTA, CDR2 FQGTGA. The CDR3 is made up of 14 amino acids. Trimming took 2 bases from V and 7 from J, leaving 12 bases between them. The CDR3 loop reads CASSLGPETNEQFF. The sequenced CDR3 bases are TGTGCCAGCAGCTTAGGGCCGGAGACGAATGAG.

This clone showed up many times. The CDR3 is CSARRGGDDSPLFF. Incomplete CDR3 DNA: TGCAGTGCTAGGAGGGGGGGTGATGATTCACCG. This chain links TRBV20-1 with TRBJ2-2; D may be TRBD2 (7 bases). Read coverage stops 3 residues before the CDR3 terminus; the germline J gene supplies the remainder. In germline, CDR1 is DFQATT, CDR2 SNEGSKA (reference sequence). The length of the CDR3 is 14 residues.

As regards this clone: The read halts 3 residues ahead of the CDR3 end, with the missing end drawn from the germline J gene. This sequence joins TRBV7-2 and TRBJ2-5; 11 bases are a match to TRBD1. In germline, CDR1 is SGHTA, CDR2 FQGNSA. The CDR3 length is 16 residues. The covered CDR3 bases are TGTGCCAGCAGCTTAGCTACCGGACAGGGGGCGAATACC. Its translation is CASSLATGQGANT. The CDR3 as a whole reads CASSLATGQGANTQYF. The whole variable domain, remainder taken from reference TRBV7-2 and TRBJ2-5, is GAGVSQSPSNKVTEKGKDVELRCDPISGHTALYWYRQSLGQGLEFLIYFQGNSAPDKSGLPSDRFSAERTGGSVSTLTIQRTQQEDSAVYLCASSLATGQGANTQYFGPGTRLLVL.

This clone was detected ten times or more. The CDR3 end is not reached by the read, which stops 3 residues before it; the germline J gene fills it in. The chain has TRBV29-1 and TRBJ1-2; D is possibly TRBD1 (5 bases). V was trimmed by 6 bases and J by 7 bases, leaving 6 bases between them. The CDR3 sequence is 9 residues long. The V gene's germline CDR1 is SQVTM and CDR2 ANQGSEA. CDR3 loop: CSVGGGYTF. The sequenced CDR3 bases are TGCAGCGTGGGGGGTGGC.

This clone came up a few times. The read halts 3 residues ahead of the CDR3 end, with the missing end drawn from the germline J gene. This chain joins TRBV7-2 and TRBJ1-2, with D unresolved. Germline values: CDR1 SGHTA, CDR2 FQGNSA. The length of the CDR3 is 13 residues. CDR3 amino acids: CASSPPVSNDYTF. Partial CDR3 DNA: TGTGCCAGCAGCCCCCCGGTGAGTAATGAC.

There are many counts of this clone. Sequencing ends 3 residues short of the CDR3 end; the germline J gene provides the rest. The J gene is TRBJ2-3, the V gene TRBV5-1; 12 bases agree with TRBD2. Trimming took 0 bases from V and 6 from J; bases not matched to a gene: 5. The CDR3 loop spans 16 amino acids. Germline V lookup: CDR1 SGHRS, CDR2 YFSETQ. CDR3 bases read: TGCGCCAGCAGCTTGGGACTAGCGGGAGATTCGGATACG. Residues: CASSLGLAGDSDT. The CDR3 as a whole reads CASSLGLAGDSDTQYF.